The 21 T cell receptor beta chains in this list originate from one sample, sequenced in a study of cytomegalovirus exposure and HLA in healthy donors (dated by TCRdb to 2017 to 2019). Library preparation was by the immunoSEQ multiplex PCR assay. This is the immuneACCESS table as TCRdb keeps it, with only in-frame sequences that have V and J called. A part of the clones is gone; compared with another copy, unresolved V genes explain less than half, and the rest is unexplained. This sample lists 150,000 to 200,000 clones; roughly 82% were detected once. Roughly 1.5% of the sample is held by the ten biggest clonotypes. Sequenced: PBMCs. The receptors were sampled from a woman between 18 and 30 years old in good health and CMV-seronegative.

The genes are TRBV27 and TRBJ2-7; maybe TRBD1 (5 bases). CDR3 length: 12 amino acids. V shed 5 bases and J shed 3 bases, with 8 bases lying between them. From germline, CDR1 is MNHEY and CDR2 SMNVEV (reference sequence). Written as DNA, the CDR3 is TGTGCCAGCAGTATTGACAGCTACGAGCAGTACTTC. Its translation: CASSIDSYEQYF.

The V call is TRBV18, the J call TRBJ2-1, with D possibly TRBD1 on 6 matching bases. This CDR3 has 16 amino acids. Deletions cut 4 bases from V and 9 bases from J, with 22 bases between. The V gene's germline CDR1 is KGHSH and CDR2 LQKENI. As DNA, the CDR3 is TGTGCCAGCTCACTGACCCGGGACAAAGGTTTGGTTGAGCAGTTCTTC. This translates into CASSLTRDKGLVEQFF. The whole variable domain, remainder taken from reference TRBV18 and TRBJ2-1, is NAGVMQNPRHLVRRRGQEARLRCSPMKGHSHVYWYRQLPEEGLKFMVYLQKENIIDESGMPKERFSAEFPKEGPSILRIQQVVRGDSAAYFCASSLTRDKGLVEQFFGPGTRLTVL.

The chain recombines TRBV6-5 with TRBJ1-4; 8 nucleotides line up with TRBD1. V was clipped by 5 bases and J by 7 bases; unmatched bases: 9. Looked up from germline, CDR1 is MNHEY and CDR2 is SVGAGI. The CDR3 has 15 residues. The CDR3 here is CASSISGTGGEKLFF. CDR3 DNA: TGTGCCAGCAGTATATCCGGGACAGGAGGTGAAAAACTGTTTTTT.

This clone was observed once. The rearrangement links TRBV27 to TRBJ2-5, with D perhaps matching TRBD2 (5 bases). V was shortened by 2 bases and J by 5 bases, with 12 bases between the two germline ends. Germline V gene sequence: CDR1 MNHEY, CDR2 SMNVEV (reference sequence). CDR3 length equals 14 residues. The CDR3 protein is CASSLKDGGETQYF. CDR3 nucleotides: TGTGCCAGCAGTTTAAAGGACGGCGGGGAGACCCAGTACTTC.

Turning to this clone: The junction shows a germline mismatch at one end, possibly a read error. The chain links TRBV18 to TRBJ1-5; unclear D gene. This CDR3 comprises 14 residues. Germline CDR1 is KGHSH and CDR2 is LQKENI. The CDR3 spells CASSTPGSYQPQHF. For the CDR3, the DNA is TGTGCCAGCTCAACACCGGGCAGCTATCAGCCCCAGCATTTT.

This chain connects TRBV7-2 to TRBJ2-2; D gene uncertain. CDR3 size: 12 residues. Germline V lookup: CDR1 SGHTA, CDR2 FQGNSA. V gave up 4 bases and J gave up 3 bases, with 3 bases separating them. CDR3 nucleotide sequence: TGTGCCAGCAGCTCGGACACCGGGGAGCTGTTTTTT. It yields the protein CASSSDTGELFF.

CDR3 sequence: CASSLVGTYSYEQYF. CDR3 sequence (DNA): TGTGCCAGCAGCTTAGTAGGGACTTACTCCTACGAGCAGTACTTC. V is TRBV7-2 and J is TRBJ2-7; tentatively, D is TRBD2 (6 bases). The CDR3 spans 15 residues. Germline-derived CDR1 and CDR2 are SGHTA and FQGNSA. The ends were cut back, 1 base at V and 0 bases at J, with 10 bases in the middle.

The CDR3 spells CASSQGQDRPSSPLHF. CDR3 coding DNA: TGCGCCAGCAGCCAAGGTCAGGACAGGCCGAGTTCACCCCTCCACTTT. The V and J genes are TRBV4-1 and TRBJ1-6; 7 bases are a match to TRBD1. Germline trimming cut 1 base from V and 9 bases from J; bases unmatched to any gene: 9. Germline V gene sequence: CDR1 MGHRA, CDR2 YSYEKL. The CDR3 consists of 16 residues.

The V gene is TRBV6-1, the J gene TRBJ2-7; perhaps TRBD1 as D (6 bases). The CDR3 is made up of 17 amino acids. Trimming removed 0 bases from V and 1 base from J, with 16 bases in between. CDR1 MNHNS and CDR2 SASEGT come from the germline V gene. The CDR3 here is CASSEARGWGTSYEQYF. In DNA form, the CDR3 reads TGTGCCAGCAGTGAAGCAAGGGGGTGGGGCACTTCCTACGAGCAGTACTTC.

The V call is TRBV6-6, the J call TRBJ1-2, with TRBD1 identical over 8 bases. CDR1 is MNHNY and CDR2 is SVGAGI in the germline V gene (reference sequence). J lost 7 bases, V lost 2 bases, and 3 bases had no gene match. The CDR3 is 13 amino acids. The CDR3 protein is CASSYDRGGGYTF. CDR3 DNA sequence: TGTGCCAGCAGTTACGACAGGGGAGGTGGCTACACCTTC.

V usage is TRBV5-1 and J usage is TRBJ2-1; no definite D call. Per the germline V gene, CDR1 is SGHRS and CDR2 is YFSETQ. The CDR3 covers 13 residues. V was pared by 4 bases and J by 2 bases, with 7 bases between. CDR3 sequence reads: CASSAAAYNEQFF. Here the CDR3 DNA reads TGCGCCAGCAGCGCCGCGGCCTACAATGAGCAGTTCTTC. The full variable domain, in which reference TRBV5-1 and TRBJ2-1 provide the parts outside the CDR3, is KAGVTQTPRYLIKTRGQQVTLSCSPISGHRSVSWYQQTPGQGLQFLFEYFSETQRNKGNFPGRFSGRQFSNSRSEMNVSTLELGDSALYLCASSAAAYNEQFFGPGTRLTVL.

The J gene is TRBJ2-7, the V gene TRBV9, with TRBD1 matching 9 bases. Trimming took 4 bases from V and 4 from J; bases not matched to a gene: 6. This CDR3 is 14 amino acids long. Germline V CDR1 and CDR2: SGDLS, YYNGEE. CDR3 coding DNA: TGTGCCAGCAGCATAGGGACAGGGAGGTACGAGCAGTACTTC. This encodes CASSIGTGRYEQYF.

The chain couples TRBV7-2 to TRBJ2-7; TRBD2 is a possible D gene (6 bases). V dropped 5 bases and J dropped 4 bases, with 18 bases sitting between them. Germline V gives CDR1 SGHTA, CDR2 FQGNSA. The CDR3 covers 15 residues. In DNA, the CDR3 is TGTGCCAGCAGCGGCCCGACTAGTACGGCTTACGAGCAGTACTTC. Protein: CASSGPTSTAYEQYF.

The sample holds one count of this clone. V and J are TRBV9 and TRBJ2-6; D may be TRBD2 (7 bases). The CDR3 consists of 21 residues. V shed 0 bases and J shed 0 bases, with 22 bases lying between them. The germline CDR1 and CDR2 sequences are SGDLS and YYNGEE. The CDR3 here is CASSVDGGGQKYSSGANVLTF. The CDR3, as DNA: TGTGCCAGCAGCGTAGATGGCGGGGGCCAAAAATACAGCTCTGGGGCCAACGTCCTGACTTTC.

The CDR3 bases are TGTGCCAGCAGTGACCGACAGGGCTACCAGCCCCAGCATTTT. The encoded protein is CASSDRQGYQPQHF. The chain is built from TRBV6-1 and TRBJ1-5; 7 positions match TRBD1. Germline V gene lookup returns CDR1 MNHNS and CDR2 SASEGT. The CDR3 has 14 residues. Trimming at V came to 3 bases and at J to 7 bases, leaving 6 bases not matched to a gene.

The chain is built from TRBV5-4 and TRBJ2-1; no firm D call. The germline V gene encodes CDR1 SGHNT and CDR2 YYREEE (reference sequence). V dropped 1 base and J dropped 7 bases, with 9 bases sitting between them. CDR3 length: 13 residues. Written as DNA, the CDR3 is TGTGCCAGCAGCTTGATTTTGGAGAATGAGCAGTTCTTC. It is translated as CASSLILENEQFF.

J is TRBJ1-1 and V is TRBV30; 8 bases align to TRBD1. Unmatched junction bases numbered 3, after V lost 2 bases and J lost 1 base. The length of the CDR3 is 14 residues. Looked up from germline, CDR1 is GTSNPN and CDR2 is SVGIG (reference sequence). CDR3 in DNA: TGTGCCTGGAGTAAGGGGACAGGGAACACTGAAGCTTTCTTT. Translating it yields CAWSKGTGNTEAFF.

This chain uses TRBV9 with TRBJ1-4, with D hard to call. The germline gives CDR1 SGDLS, CDR2 YYNGEE. V was trimmed by 3 bases and J by 4 bases, leaving 10 bases between them. The length of the CDR3 is 14 residues. CDR3 coding DNA: TGTGCCAGCAGCGCGACAACGAGTAATGAAAAACTGTTTTTT. Translated, it gives CASSATTSNEKLFF.

The CDR3 sequence is CASRALTGAVYEQYF. The CDR3 DNA is TGTGCCAGCAGGGCCCTTACAGGGGCGGTCTACGAGCAGTACTTC. The chain recombines TRBV6-6 with TRBJ2-7; 7 bases fit TRBD1. Germline trimming cut 6 bases from V and 3 bases from J; bases unmatched to any gene: 11. Per germline, CDR1 MNHNY and CDR2 SVGAGI (reference sequence). This CDR3 is 15 amino acids long.

V and J are TRBV19 and TRBJ2-3; 7 nucleotides match TRBD2. With 8 bases clipped from V and 2 bases from J, the junction kept 10 bases outside the gene matches. The CDR3 length is 15 residues. Germline V lookup: CDR1 LNHDA, CDR2 SQIVND (reference sequence). The DNA of the CDR3 is TGTGCCAGTTCTTTGAGCGGGGCCGACACAGATACGCAGTATTTT. Its protein is CASSLSGADTDTQYF.

The rearrangement joins TRBV19 to TRBJ2-2; a possible D gene is TRBD1 (5 bases). Germline CDR1 is LNHDA and CDR2 is SQIVND (reference sequence). This CDR3 contains 14 residues. Deletions cut 6 bases from V and 0 bases from J, with 8 bases between. The CDR3 DNA reads TGTGCCAGTAGGGCAGGGACGAACACCGGGGAGCTGTTTTTT. Protein product: CASRAGTNTGELFF.